This T cell receptor beta chain was observed in a study of cytomegalovirus exposure and HLA in healthy donors. It was with 60 Vbeta and 13 Jbeta primers that the PCR ran. The data were produced by immunoSEQ multiplex PCR, yet TCRdb's version contains in-frame clones alone and is incomplete. The sample lists over 100,000 clones; roughly 70% were seen once. This clonotype was sampled from a woman between 65 and 79 years old in good health and CMV-seropositive. Sequenced sample: PBMCs.

The CDR3 reads CASSYWGRDSPLHF. CDR3 sequence (DNA): TGTGCCAGCAGTTACTGGGGGCGGGATTCACCCCTCCACTTT. The rearrangement joins TRBV6-5 to TRBJ1-6; TRBD1 might be the D (6 bases). V lost 1 base and J lost 8, with 9 bases in between. Per germline, CDR1 MNHEY and CDR2 SVGAGI. The CDR3 has 14 residues.